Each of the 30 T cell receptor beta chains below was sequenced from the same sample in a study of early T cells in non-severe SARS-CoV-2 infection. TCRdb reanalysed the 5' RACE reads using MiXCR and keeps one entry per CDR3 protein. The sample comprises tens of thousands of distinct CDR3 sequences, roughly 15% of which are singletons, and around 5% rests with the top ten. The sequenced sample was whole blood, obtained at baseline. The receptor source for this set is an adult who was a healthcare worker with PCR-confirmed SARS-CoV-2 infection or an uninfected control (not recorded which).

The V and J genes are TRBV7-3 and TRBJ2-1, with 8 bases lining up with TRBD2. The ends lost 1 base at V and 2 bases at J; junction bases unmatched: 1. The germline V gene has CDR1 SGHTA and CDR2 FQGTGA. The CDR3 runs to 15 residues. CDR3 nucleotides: TGTGCCAGCAGCTTAAGCGGGAGGCCCTACAATGAGCAGTTCTTC. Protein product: CASSLSGRPYNEQFF.

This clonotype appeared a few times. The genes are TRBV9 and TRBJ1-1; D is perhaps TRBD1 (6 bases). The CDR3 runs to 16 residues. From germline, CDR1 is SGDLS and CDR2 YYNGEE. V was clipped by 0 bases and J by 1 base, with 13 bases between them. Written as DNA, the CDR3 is TGTGCCAGCAGCGTAGTAAGGACAGCTGAGAACACTGAAGCTTTCTTT. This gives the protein CASSVVRTAENTEAFF.

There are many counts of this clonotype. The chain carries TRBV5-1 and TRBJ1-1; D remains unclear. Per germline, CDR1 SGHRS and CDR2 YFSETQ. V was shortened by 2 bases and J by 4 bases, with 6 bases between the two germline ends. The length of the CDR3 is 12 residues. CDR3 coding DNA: TGCGCCAGCAGCTTATCGACCACTGAAGCTTTCTTT. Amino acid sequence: CASSLSTTEAFF.

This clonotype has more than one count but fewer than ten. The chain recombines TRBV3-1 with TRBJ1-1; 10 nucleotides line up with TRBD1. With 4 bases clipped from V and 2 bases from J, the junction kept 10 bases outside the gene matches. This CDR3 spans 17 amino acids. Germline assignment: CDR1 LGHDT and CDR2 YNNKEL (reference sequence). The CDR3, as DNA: TGTGCCAGCAGCCTCCGGGACAGGGGTGCGCCAAACACTGAAGCTTTCTTT. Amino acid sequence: CASSLRDRGAPNTEAFF.

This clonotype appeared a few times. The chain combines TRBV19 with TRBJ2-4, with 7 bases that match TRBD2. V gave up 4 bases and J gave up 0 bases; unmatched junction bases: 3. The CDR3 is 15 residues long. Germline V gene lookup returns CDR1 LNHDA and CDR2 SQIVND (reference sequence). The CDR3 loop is CASSSGREAKNIQYF. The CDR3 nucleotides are TGTGCCAGTAGTAGCGGGAGAGAAGCCAAAAACATTCAGTACTTC. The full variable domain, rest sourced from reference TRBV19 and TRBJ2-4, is DGGITQSPKYLFRKEGQNVTLSCEQNLNHDAMYWYRQDPGQGLRLIYYSQIVNDFQKGDIAEGYSVSREKKESFPLTVTSAQKNPTAFYLCASSSGREAKNIQYFGAGTRLSVL.

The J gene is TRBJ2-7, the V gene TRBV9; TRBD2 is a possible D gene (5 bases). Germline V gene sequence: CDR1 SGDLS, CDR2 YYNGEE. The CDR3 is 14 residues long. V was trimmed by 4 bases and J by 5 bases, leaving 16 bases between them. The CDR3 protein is CASSPPRGSDEQYF. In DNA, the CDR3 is TGTGCCAGCAGCCCCCCCCGGGGATCGGACGAGCAGTACTTC.

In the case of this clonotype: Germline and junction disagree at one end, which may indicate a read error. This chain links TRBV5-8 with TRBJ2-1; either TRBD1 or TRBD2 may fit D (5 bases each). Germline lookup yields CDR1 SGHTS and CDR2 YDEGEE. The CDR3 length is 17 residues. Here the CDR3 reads CASSWGTDLLSYNGQFF. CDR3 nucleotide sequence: TGTGCCAGCAGCTGGGGGACGGACCTCCTGTCCTACAATGGGCAGTTCTTC. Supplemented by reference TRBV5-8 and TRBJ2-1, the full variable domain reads EAGVTQSPTHLIKTRGQQATLRCSPISGHTSVYWYQQALGLGLQFLLWYDEGEERNRGNFPPRFSGRQFPNYSSELNVNALELEDSALYLCASSWGTDLLSYNGQFFGPGTRLTVL.

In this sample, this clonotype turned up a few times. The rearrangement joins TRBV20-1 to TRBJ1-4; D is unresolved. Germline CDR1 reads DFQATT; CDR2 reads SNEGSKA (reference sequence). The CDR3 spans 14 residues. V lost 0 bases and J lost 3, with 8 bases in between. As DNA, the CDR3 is TGCAGTGCTAGAGAGGCCGGGGCTAATGAAAAACTGTTTTTT. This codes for CSAREAGANEKLFF.

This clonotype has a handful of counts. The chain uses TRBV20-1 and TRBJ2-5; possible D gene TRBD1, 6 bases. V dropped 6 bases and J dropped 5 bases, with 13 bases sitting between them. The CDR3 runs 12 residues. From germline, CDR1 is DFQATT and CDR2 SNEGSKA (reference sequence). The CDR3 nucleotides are TGCAGTGCAAGTACAGGGATGGAGACCCAGTACTTC. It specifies CSASTGMETQYF.

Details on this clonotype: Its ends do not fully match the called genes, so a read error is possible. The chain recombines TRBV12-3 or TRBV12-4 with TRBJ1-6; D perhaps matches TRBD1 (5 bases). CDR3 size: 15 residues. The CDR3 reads CASSPGTPYNSPLHF. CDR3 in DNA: TGTGCCAGCAGTCCTGGGACTCCCTACAATTCACCCCTCCACTTT.

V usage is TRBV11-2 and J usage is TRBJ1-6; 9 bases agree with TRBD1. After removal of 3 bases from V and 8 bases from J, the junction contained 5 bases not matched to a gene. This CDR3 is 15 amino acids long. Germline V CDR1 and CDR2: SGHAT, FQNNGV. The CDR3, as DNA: TGTGCCAGCAGCTTCCGGCGGACAGGGGATTCACCCCTCCACTTT. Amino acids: CASSFRRTGDSPLHF.

CDR3 nucleotide sequence: TGCAGTGCTAGAGAACTCTCCTTCGGAAACATTCAGTACTTC. Protein: CSARELSFGNIQYF. V is TRBV20-1 and J is TRBJ2-4; no clear D. The ends were cut back, 0 bases at V and 6 bases at J, with 12 bases in the middle. The CDR3 is made up of 14 amino acids. CDR1 and CDR2 from the germline V gene are DFQATT and SNEGSKA (reference sequence).

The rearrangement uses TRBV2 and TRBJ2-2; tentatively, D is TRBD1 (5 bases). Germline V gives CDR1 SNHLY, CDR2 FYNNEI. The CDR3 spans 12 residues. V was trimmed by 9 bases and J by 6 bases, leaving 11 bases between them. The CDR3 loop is CASNDSPGELFF. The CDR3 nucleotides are TGTGCCAGTAATGACAGTCCCGGGGAGCTGTTTTTT.

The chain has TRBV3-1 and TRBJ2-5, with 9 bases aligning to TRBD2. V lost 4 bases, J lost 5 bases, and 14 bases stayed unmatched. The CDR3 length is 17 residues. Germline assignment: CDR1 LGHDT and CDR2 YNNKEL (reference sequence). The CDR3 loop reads CASSPTTLAGDTETQYF. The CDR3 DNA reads TGTGCCAGCAGCCCAACAACTTTAGCGGGAGATACGGAGACCCAGTACTTC.

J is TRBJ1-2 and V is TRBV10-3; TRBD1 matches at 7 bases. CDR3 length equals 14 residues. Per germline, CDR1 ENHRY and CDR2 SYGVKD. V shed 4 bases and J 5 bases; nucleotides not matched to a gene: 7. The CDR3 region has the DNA TGTGCCATCAGTGCCGACGGGACAGTGTATGGCTACACCTTC. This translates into CAISADGTVYGYTF.

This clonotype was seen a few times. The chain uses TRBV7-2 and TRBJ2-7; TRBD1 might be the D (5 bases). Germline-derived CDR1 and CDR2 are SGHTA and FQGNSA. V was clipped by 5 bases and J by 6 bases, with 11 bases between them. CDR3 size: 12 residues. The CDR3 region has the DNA TGTGCCAGCAGCGAGGTAAGGGGCGAGCAGTACTTC. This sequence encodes CASSEVRGEQYF.

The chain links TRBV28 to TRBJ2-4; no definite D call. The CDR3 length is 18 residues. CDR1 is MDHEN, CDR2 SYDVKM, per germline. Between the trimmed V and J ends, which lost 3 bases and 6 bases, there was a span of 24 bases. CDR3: CASSFLTLRRAQPNIQYF. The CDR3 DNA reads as TGTGCCAGCAGTTTCCTCACCCTCCGACGCGCCCAGCCAAACATTCAGTACTTC.

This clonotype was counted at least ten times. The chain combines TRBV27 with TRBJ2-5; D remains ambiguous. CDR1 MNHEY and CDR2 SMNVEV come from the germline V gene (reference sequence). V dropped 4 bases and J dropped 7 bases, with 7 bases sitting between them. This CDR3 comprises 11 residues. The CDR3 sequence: CASSSLGTQYF. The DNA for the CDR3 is TGTGCCAGCAGTTCCTTGGGGACCCAGTACTTC.

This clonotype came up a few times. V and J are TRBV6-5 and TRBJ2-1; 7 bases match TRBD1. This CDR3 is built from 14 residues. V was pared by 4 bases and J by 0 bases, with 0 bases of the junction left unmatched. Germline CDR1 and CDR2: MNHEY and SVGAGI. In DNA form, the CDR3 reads TGTGCCAGCAGTTGGGACAGCTCCTACAATGAGCAGTTCTTC. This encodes CASSWDSSYNEQFF.

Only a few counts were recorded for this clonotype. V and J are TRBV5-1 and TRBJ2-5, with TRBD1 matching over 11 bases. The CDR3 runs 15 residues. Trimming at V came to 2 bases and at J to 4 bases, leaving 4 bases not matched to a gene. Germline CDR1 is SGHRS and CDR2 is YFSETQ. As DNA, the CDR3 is TGCGCCAGCAGCTTCGGGACAGGGGGGCGAGAGACCCAGTACTTC. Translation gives CASSFGTGGRETQYF.

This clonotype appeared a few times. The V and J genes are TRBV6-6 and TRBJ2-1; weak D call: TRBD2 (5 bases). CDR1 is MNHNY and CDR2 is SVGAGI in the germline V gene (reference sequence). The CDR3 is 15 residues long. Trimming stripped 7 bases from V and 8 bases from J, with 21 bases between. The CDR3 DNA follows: TGTGCCAGCACCCTGCGAGCTAGCATGTTGGATGAGCAGTTCTTC. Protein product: CASTLRASMLDEQFF.

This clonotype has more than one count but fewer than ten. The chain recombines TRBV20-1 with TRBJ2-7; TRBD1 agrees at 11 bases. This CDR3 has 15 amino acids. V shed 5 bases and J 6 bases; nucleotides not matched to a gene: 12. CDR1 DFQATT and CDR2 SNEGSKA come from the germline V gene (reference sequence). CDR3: CSADNPGQGDIEQYF. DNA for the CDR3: TGCAGTGCTGACAACCCGGGACAGGGGGATATCGAGCAGTACTTC.

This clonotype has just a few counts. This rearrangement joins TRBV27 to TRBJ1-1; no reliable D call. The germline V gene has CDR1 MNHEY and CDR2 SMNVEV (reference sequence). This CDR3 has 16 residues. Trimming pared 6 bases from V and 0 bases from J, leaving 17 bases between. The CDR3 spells CASSSAGNIMNTEAFF. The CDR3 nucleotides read TGTGCCAGCAGCTCTGCTGGGAACATAATGAACACTGAAGCTTTCTTT.

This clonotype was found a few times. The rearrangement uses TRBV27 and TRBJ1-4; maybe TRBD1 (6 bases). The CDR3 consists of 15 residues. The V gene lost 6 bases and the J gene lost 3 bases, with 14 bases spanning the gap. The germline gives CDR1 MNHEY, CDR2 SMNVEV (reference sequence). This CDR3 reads CASRRDRKPNEKLFF. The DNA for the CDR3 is TGTGCCAGCAGAAGAGACAGGAAGCCTAATGAAAAACTGTTTTTT. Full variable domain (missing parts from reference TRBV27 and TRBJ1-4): EAQVTQNPRYLITVTGKKLTVTCSQNMNHEYMSWYRQDPGLGLRQIYYSMNVEVTDKGDVPEGYKVSRKEKRNFPLILESPSPNQTSLYFCASRRDRKPNEKLFFGSGTQLSVL.

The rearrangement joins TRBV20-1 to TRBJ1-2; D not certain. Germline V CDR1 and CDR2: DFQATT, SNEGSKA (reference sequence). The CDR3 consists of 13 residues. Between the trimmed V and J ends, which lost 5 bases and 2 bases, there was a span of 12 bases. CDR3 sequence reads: CSAGSTKNYGYTF. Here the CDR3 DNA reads TGCAGTGCTGGATCGACTAAGAACTATGGCTACACCTTC.

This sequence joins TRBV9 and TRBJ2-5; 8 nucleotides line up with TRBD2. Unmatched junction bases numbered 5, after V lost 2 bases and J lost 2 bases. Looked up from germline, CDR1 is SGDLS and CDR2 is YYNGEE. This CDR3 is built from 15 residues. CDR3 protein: CASSVSGSGQETQYF. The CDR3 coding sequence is TGTGCCAGCAGCGTGAGCGGGAGCGGACAAGAGACCCAGTACTTC.

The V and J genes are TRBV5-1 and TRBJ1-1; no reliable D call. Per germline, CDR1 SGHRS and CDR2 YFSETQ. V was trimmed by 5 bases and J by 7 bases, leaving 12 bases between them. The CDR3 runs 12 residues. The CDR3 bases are TGCGCCAGCAGATTCGCTGACGGTGAAGCTTTCTTT. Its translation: CASRFADGEAFF.

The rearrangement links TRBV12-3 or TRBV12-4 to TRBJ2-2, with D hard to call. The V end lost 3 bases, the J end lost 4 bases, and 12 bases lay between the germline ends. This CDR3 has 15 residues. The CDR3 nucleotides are TGTGCCAGCAGTTTTCGGTACCCGACCACCGGGGAGCTGTTTTTT. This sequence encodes CASSFRYPTTGELFF.

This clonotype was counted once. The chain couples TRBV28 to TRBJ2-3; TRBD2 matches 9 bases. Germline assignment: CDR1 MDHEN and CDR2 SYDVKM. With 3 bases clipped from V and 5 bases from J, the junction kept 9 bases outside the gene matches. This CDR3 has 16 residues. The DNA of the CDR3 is TGTGCCAGCAGTTTCGTGTTTAGCGGGGGAGGAGATACGCAGTATTTT. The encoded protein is CASSFVFSGGGDTQYF.

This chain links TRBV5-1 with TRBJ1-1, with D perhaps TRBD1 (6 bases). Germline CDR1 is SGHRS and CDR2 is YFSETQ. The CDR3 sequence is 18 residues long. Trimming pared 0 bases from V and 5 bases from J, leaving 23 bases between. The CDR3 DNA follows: TGCGCCAGCAGCTTGGCCCCCGGGACACTTGAAATGGCGACTGAAGCTTTCTTT. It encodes CASSLAPGTLEMATEAFF.